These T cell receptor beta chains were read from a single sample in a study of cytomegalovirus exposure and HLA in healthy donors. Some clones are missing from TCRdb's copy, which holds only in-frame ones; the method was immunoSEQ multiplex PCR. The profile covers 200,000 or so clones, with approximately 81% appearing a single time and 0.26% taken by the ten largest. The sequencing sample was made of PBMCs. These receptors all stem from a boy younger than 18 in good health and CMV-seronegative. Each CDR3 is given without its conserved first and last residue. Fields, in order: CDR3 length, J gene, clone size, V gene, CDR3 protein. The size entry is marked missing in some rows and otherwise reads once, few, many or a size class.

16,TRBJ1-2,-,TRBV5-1,ASSFEGNGGDPNYGYT
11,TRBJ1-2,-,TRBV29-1,SVGPGGRGGYT
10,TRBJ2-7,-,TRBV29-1,SVSHAGGEQY
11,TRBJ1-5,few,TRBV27,ASSFEVGQPQH
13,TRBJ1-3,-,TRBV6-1,ASSPGVPSGNTIY
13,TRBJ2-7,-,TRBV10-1,ASSEGIGGGYEQY
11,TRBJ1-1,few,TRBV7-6,ASSLGGETEAF
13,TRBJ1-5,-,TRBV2,ASSIEVYSNQPQH
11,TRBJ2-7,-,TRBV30,AWSRGISYEQY
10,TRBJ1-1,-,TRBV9,ASNSQGNEAF
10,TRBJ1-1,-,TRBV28,ASSLTDTEAF
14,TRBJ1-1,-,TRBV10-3,AISGGQFALNTEAF
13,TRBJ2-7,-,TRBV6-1,ASSSFRGSLYEQY
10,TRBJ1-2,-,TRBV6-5,ATLQDNYGYT
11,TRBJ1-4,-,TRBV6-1,ASSARTGEKLF
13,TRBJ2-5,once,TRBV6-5,ASSRTSGGQETQY
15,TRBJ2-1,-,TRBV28,ASSLPPAGSAYNEQF
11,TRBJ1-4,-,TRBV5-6,ASSLSPGEKLF
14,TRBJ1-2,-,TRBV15,ATSRVAGGYPYGYT